These 23 T cell receptor beta chains came from one sample sequenced in a study of technical replicates of blood from a handful of donors. The data were produced by immunoSEQ multiplex PCR, yet TCRdb's version contains in-frame clones alone and is incomplete. The sample contains tens of thousands of clones, about 97% of which appear only once. The sample taken for sequencing was T cells isolated from PBMCs. The receptors come from a human donor in good health.

The chain joins TRBV6-5 to TRBJ1-6, with D possibly TRBD1 on 6 matching bases. This CDR3 has 15 amino acids. Germline V gene lookup returns CDR1 MNHEY and CDR2 SVGAGI. The V end lost 5 bases, the J end lost 12 bases, and 20 bases lay between the germline ends. The CDR3 nucleotides are TGTGCCAGCAGTCCCCGTCCGCTACAGGGCGGACCCCTCCACTTT. It translates to CASSPRPLQGGPLHF.

The rearrangement links TRBV5-4 to TRBJ2-7; no firm D call. The V gene lost 0 bases and the J gene lost 7 bases, with 8 bases spanning the gap. This CDR3 region has 12 residues. Germline values: CDR1 SGHNT, CDR2 YYREEE (reference sequence). The CDR3 DNA sequence: TGTGCCAGCAGCTTGGCTTCCTTGGAGCAGTACTTC. Translating gives CASSLASLEQYF.

The rearrangement uses TRBV27 and TRBJ2-7; no firm D call. The V gene's germline CDR1 is MNHEY and CDR2 SMNVEV (reference sequence). There are 15 residues in the CDR3. Deletions cut 9 bases from V and 2 bases from J, with 20 bases between. This CDR3 reads CASNYFGGEPYEQYF. The CDR3 DNA follows: TGTGCCAGTAACTACTTCGGCGGAGAGCCCTACGAGCAGTACTTC.

The rearrangement uses TRBV27 and TRBJ2-2; D may be TRBD1 (5 bases). V dropped 6 bases and J dropped 6 bases, with 20 bases sitting between them. This CDR3 is 16 amino acids long. CDR1 and CDR2 from the germline V gene are MNHEY and SMNVEV (reference sequence). This CDR3 is CASRLHDSLKAGELFF. The CDR3 nucleotides are TGTGCCAGCAGACTTCACGACAGCCTAAAGGCCGGGGAGCTGTTTTTT.

This clone was seen once. The CDR3 loop reads CASRRGQGVDSGYTF. CDR3 bases: TGTGCCAGCAGGAGGGGACAGGGGGTAGATAGTGGCTACACCTTC. The rearrangement uses TRBV6-1 and TRBJ1-2, with 11 bases fitting TRBD1. V lost 6 bases to trimming and J lost 7 bases; unmatched junction nucleotides: 10. The CDR3 runs to 15 residues. Germline V gene sequence: CDR1 MNHNS, CDR2 SASEGT.

This chain links TRBV6-1 with TRBJ1-5, with 7 positions matching TRBD1. With 0 bases clipped from V and 7 bases from J, the junction kept 3 bases outside the gene matches. Looked up from germline, CDR1 is MNHNS and CDR2 is SASEGT. The CDR3 runs to 14 residues. CDR3 protein: CASSEATGRQPQHF. The CDR3 bases are TGTGCCAGCAGTGAAGCGACAGGGAGGCAGCCCCAGCATTTT.

The chain combines TRBV28 with TRBJ2-7, with a weak D call TRBD1 (6 bases). The V and J ends lost 8 bases and 7 bases respectively, with 21 bases between them. Germline lookup yields CDR1 MDHEN and CDR2 SYDVKM. CDR3 length: 14 residues. CDR3 nucleotides: TGTGCCAGCCGATCAGGGGAGAGTGGGCTGGAGCAGTACTTC. Encoded protein: CASRSGESGLEQYF.

The chain has TRBV9 and TRBJ1-2; TRBD1 might be the D (6 bases). Trimming pared 4 bases from V and 4 bases from J, leaving 20 bases between. CDR3 size: 16 residues. Germline V gene data show CDR1 as SGDLS and CDR2 as YYNGEE. The CDR3 nucleotides read TGTGCCAGCAGCTCATTGACAGGCCCGCAGCCCTATGGCTACACCTTC. Its translation: CASSSLTGPQPYGYTF.

This chain uses TRBV11-3 with TRBJ1-1, with TRBD1 as a possible D gene (5 bases). Germline loops: CDR1 SGHNT, CDR2 YENEEA. The CDR3 runs 18 residues. V was shortened by 3 bases and J by 4 bases, with 24 bases between the two germline ends. The CDR3: CASSFGKWGGDESTEAFF. CDR3 nucleotide sequence: TGTGCCAGCAGCTTTGGGAAGTGGGGGGGGGACGAGAGCACTGAAGCTTTCTTT.

The V and J genes are TRBV29-1 and TRBJ2-1; 9 bases line up with TRBD1. This CDR3 region has 17 residues. V trimming: 0 bases; J trimming: 1 base; junction bases outside the gene matches: 7. Germline values: CDR1 SQVTM, CDR2 ANQGSEA. The CDR3 bases are TGCAGCGTTGAAGAAGAGACAGGGGGGGTGTCCTACAATGAGCAGTTCTTC. Protein product: CSVEEETGGVSYNEQFF.

The V call is TRBV27, the J call TRBJ2-1; D is undetermined. The CDR3 totals 13 residues. The ends were cut back, 2 bases at V and 8 bases at J, with 10 bases in the middle. Germline CDR1 and CDR2: MNHEY and SMNVEV (reference sequence). The CDR3 nucleotides are TGTGCCAGCAGTTTAGAACCCGGAGATGAGCAGTTCTTC. It is translated as CASSLEPGDEQFF.

This clone was recorded only once. The CDR3 sequence is CASSSTGTGAFNEQFF. The CDR3 bases are TGTGCCAGCAGCTCTACCGGGACAGGGGCCTTTAATGAGCAGTTCTTC. This chain links TRBV5-4 with TRBJ2-1; TRBD1 matches 10 bases. The CDR3 length is 16 residues. Germline V gene lookup returns CDR1 SGHNT and CDR2 YYREEE (reference sequence). V was pared by 3 bases and J by 7 bases, with 10 bases of the junction left unmatched. The variable domain in full, completed from reference TRBV5-4 and TRBJ2-1, reads ETGVTQSPTHLIKTRGQQVTLRCSSQSGHNTVSWYQQALGQGPQFIFQYYREEENGRGNFPPRFSGLQFPNYSSELNVNALELDDSALYLCASSSTGTGAFNEQFFGPGTRLTVL.

The chain uses TRBV6-5 and TRBJ1-3, with D possibly being TRBD1 (6 bases). Trimming stripped 7 bases from V and 0 bases from J, with 10 bases between. The germline CDR1 and CDR2 sequences are MNHEY and SVGAGI. There are 14 residues in the CDR3. The CDR3 here is CASKGGFSGNTIYF. Here the CDR3 DNA reads TGTGCCAGCAAGGGGGGGTTCTCTGGAAACACCATATATTTT.

This rearrangement joins TRBV2 to TRBJ1-1; 8 bases fit TRBD1. The length of the CDR3 is 18 residues. CDR1 SNHLY and CDR2 FYNNEI come from the germline V gene. J lost 3 bases, V lost 0 bases, and 12 bases had no gene match. The CDR3 region has the DNA TGTGCCAGCAGTGAAGCAATGTTAGACAGGGGAGAGGACACTGAAGCTTTCTTT. Translating it yields CASSEAMLDRGEDTEAFF.

This chain connects TRBV10-3 to TRBJ1-6, with TRBD1 matching 9 bases. Germline CDR1 ENHRY, CDR2 SYGVKD. V was pared by 10 bases and J by 7 bases, with 8 bases of the junction left unmatched. This CDR3 comprises 14 residues. The chain's CDR3 is CATTPGTGNSPLHF. In DNA, the CDR3 is TGTGCCACAACCCCCGGGACAGGGAATTCACCCCTCCACTTT.

The chain carries TRBV7-9 and TRBJ1-2, with D perhaps TRBD1 (6 bases). V dropped 1 base and J dropped 6 bases, with 15 bases sitting between them. This CDR3 is built from 15 residues. The germline CDR1 and CDR2 sequences are SEHNR and FQNEAQ (reference sequence). CDR3 in amino acids: CASSLEDLGADGYTF. The DNA for the CDR3 is TGTGCCAGCAGCTTAGAAGATCTGGGGGCGGATGGCTACACCTTC.

The CDR3 spells CASSWAPGAAFF. DNA for the CDR3: TGTGCCAGCAGTTGGGCCCCAGGGGCTGCTTTCTTT. The chain has TRBV28 and TRBJ1-1; TRBD1 might be the D (6 bases). The CDR3 covers 12 residues. The germline V gene encodes CDR1 MDHEN and CDR2 SYDVKM. V was pared by 4 bases and J by 11 bases, with 14 bases between.

A note on this clone: A junction boundary mismatches the germline segment, possibly from a read error. The J gene is TRBJ2-2, the V gene TRBV6-1; D remains unclear. Germline V gives CDR1 MNHNS, CDR2 SASEGT. The CDR3 consists of 13 residues. CDR3 protein: CASSETRSGELFF. DNA for the CDR3: TGTGCCAGCAGTGAAACGCGATCCGGTGAGCTGTTTTTT.

This chain connects TRBV30 to TRBJ1-5; 7 bases match TRBD1. This CDR3 has 14 amino acids. Germline values: CDR1 GTSNPN, CDR2 SVGIG (reference sequence). J gave up 7 bases and V 1 base, and 7 bases lay outside the gene matches. CDR3 loop: CAWSGDRVLQPQHF. The CDR3 nucleotides read TGTGCCTGGAGTGGAGACAGGGTATTGCAGCCCCAGCATTTT.

The V and J genes are TRBV4-1 and TRBJ2-4, with D possibly matching TRBD2 (5 bases). The CDR3 extends over 17 amino acids. CDR1 is MGHRA, CDR2 YSYEKL, per germline. V lost 3 bases to trimming and J lost 0 bases, with 15 bases between them. CDR3 nucleotide sequence: TGCGCCAGCAGCCACCCCGGGCTAGCAGCAGCCAAAAACATTCAGTACTTC. Translation gives CASSHPGLAAAKNIQYF.

The rearrangement links TRBV11-3 to TRBJ2-7; D may be TRBD2 (5 bases). V was cut by 6 bases and J by 6 bases, with 36 bases left in between. The CDR3 spans 20 residues. The germline V gene has CDR1 SGHNT and CDR2 YENEEA. The CDR3, as DNA: TGTGCCAGCAGAGTAGGCTATGCAGGAGTTGTTAGTTTTAGTGCGGGCGAGCAGTACTTC. Translated: CASRVGYAGVVSFSAGEQYF.

V gene TRBV4-2 combines with J gene TRBJ2-7, with TRBD1 matching 8 bases. Germline V lookup: CDR1 LGHNA, CDR2 YNFKEQ. This CDR3 is 15 amino acids long. Trimming at V came to 5 bases and at J to 0 bases, leaving 6 bases not matched to a gene. The CDR3 here is CASSTGGHNSYEQYF. CDR3 coding DNA: TGTGCCAGCAGCACAGGGGGACACAACTCCTACGAGCAGTACTTC.

This clone was detected only once. An end of the junction does not agree with germline; a read error may underlie this. The chain combines TRBV10-2 with TRBJ2-1; 9 nucleotides match TRBD2. From germline, CDR1 is WSHSY and CDR2 SAAADI. The CDR3 spans 19 residues. The CDR3 loop is CASSEIRGTSLNSDNEQFF. DNA for the CDR3: TGCGCCAGCAGTGAGATAAGGGGGACTAGCCTAAACTCCGACAATGAGCAGTTCTTC.